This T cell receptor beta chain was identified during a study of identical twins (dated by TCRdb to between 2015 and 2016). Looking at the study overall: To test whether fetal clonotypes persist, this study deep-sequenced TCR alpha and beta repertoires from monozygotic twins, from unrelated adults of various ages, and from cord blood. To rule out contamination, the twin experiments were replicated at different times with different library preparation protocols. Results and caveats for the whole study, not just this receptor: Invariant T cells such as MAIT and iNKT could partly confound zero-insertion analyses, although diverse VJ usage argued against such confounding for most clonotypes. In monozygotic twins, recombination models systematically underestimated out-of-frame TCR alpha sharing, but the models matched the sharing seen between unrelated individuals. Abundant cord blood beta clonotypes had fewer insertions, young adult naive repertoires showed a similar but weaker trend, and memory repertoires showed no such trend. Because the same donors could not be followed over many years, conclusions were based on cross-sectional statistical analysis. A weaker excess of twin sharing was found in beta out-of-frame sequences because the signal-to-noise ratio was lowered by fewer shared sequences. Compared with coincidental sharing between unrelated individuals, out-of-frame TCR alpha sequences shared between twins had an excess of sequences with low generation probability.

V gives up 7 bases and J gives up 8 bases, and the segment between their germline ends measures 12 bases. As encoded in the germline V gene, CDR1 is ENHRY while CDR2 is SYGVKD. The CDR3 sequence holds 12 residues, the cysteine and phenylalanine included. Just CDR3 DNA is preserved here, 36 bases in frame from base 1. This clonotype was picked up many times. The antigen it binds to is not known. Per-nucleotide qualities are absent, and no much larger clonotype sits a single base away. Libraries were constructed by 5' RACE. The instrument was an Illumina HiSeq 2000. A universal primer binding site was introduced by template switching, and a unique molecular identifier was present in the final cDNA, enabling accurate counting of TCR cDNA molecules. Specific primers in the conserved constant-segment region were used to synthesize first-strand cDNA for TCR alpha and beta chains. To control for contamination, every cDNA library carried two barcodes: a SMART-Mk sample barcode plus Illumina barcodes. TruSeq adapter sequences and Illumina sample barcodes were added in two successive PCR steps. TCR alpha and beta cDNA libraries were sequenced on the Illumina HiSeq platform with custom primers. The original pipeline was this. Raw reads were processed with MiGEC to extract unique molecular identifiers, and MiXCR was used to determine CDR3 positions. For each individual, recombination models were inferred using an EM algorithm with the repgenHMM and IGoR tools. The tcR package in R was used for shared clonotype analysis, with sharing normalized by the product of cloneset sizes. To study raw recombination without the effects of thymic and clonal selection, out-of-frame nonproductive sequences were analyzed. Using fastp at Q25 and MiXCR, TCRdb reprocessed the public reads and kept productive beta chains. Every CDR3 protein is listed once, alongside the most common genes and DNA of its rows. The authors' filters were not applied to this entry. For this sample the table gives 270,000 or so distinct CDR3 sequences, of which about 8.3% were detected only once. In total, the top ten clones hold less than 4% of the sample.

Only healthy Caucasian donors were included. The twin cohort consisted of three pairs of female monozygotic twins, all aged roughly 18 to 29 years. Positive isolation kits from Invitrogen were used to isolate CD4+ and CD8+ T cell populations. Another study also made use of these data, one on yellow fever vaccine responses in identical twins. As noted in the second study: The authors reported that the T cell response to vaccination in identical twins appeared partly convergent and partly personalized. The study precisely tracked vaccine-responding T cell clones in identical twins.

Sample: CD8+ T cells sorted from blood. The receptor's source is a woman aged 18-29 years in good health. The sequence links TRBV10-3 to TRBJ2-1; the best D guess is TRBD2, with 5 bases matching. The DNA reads TGTGCCATCATGGAGGCGAACGATGAGCAGTTCTTC. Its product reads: CAIMEANDEQFF.